The 8 T cell receptor beta chains in this list originate from one sample, sequenced in a study of cytomegalovirus exposure and HLA in healthy donors. Use of 60 Vbeta and 13 Jbeta primers characterized the PCR. Assay used: immunoSEQ multiplex PCR; TCRdb lists only in-frame clones, some missing. The sample includes 95,000 to 150,000 clones, more than 60% of them seen just once. The sequencing input was PBMCs. All receptors derive from a woman in her 40s in good health and CMV-seronegative.

The V and J genes are TRBV5-1 and TRBJ2-1, with TRBD2 as a possible D gene (6 bases). Per germline, CDR1 SGHRS and CDR2 YFSETQ. Trimming pared 4 bases from V and 1 base from J, leaving 12 bases between. The CDR3 is 15 amino acids. The CDR3 DNA reads TGCGCCAGCAGCCCTAGACTAGGTTCCTACAATGAGCAGTTCTTC. Its translation is CASSPRLGSYNEQFF.

Remarks on this clone: Other DNA sequences of this sample code for an identical CDR3. J is TRBJ1-2 and V is TRBV11-2; tentatively, D is TRBD1 (5 bases). This CDR3 spans 14 amino acids. Germline lookup yields CDR1 SGHAT and CDR2 FQNNGV. V dropped 0 bases and J dropped 7 bases, with 12 bases sitting between them. The CDR3 DNA reads TGTGCCAGCAGCTTAGATGCAGGGATACCTGGCTACACCTTC. Translated: CASSLDAGIPGYTF.

The V gene is TRBV27, the J gene TRBJ2-3; the D gene is possibly TRBD1 (6 bases). V shed 1 base and J shed 5 bases, with 13 bases lying between them. CDR1 and CDR2 from the germline V gene are MNHEY and SMNVEV (reference sequence). The CDR3 has 15 amino acids. This CDR3 reads CASSLFRGSGDTQYF. CDR3 bases: TGTGCCAGCAGTTTATTCAGGGGCAGTGGAGATACGCAGTATTTT.

The chain is built from TRBV28 and TRBJ1-5; D gene unclear. Germline CDR1 MDHEN, CDR2 SYDVKM. Trimming took off 5 bases at V and 8 bases at J, with 10 bases between the two ends. This CDR3 has 12 residues. CDR3 residues: CASSLIGEPQHF. The CDR3 nucleotides read TGTGCCAGCAGTCTAATCGGTGAGCCCCAGCATTTT.

This clone was picked up a small number of times. V is TRBV19 and J is TRBJ2-1; 9 bases match TRBD1. CDR3 length: 15 residues. Germline V CDR1 and CDR2: LNHDA, SQIVND (reference sequence). V trimming: 7 bases; J trimming: 8 bases; junction bases outside the gene matches: 12. CDR3 sequence reads: CASTSFGQGRDEQFF. The CDR3 DNA reads as TGTGCCAGTACCTCTTTCGGACAGGGGCGGGATGAGCAGTTCTTC.

This clone has more than one count but fewer than ten. CDR3: CASRPLKTGGGNTEAFF. The CDR3 DNA reads TGCGCCAGCAGACCCCTAAAGACAGGGGGGGGGAACACTGAAGCTTTCTTT. This sequence joins TRBV5-1 and TRBJ1-1; 9 bases fit TRBD1. Germline V CDR1 and CDR2: SGHRS, YFSETQ. The CDR3 is made up of 17 amino acids. The trim removed 5 bases at V and 1 base at J, leaving 12 bases unmatched.

V usage is TRBV6-5 and J usage is TRBJ2-7; D gene unclear. With 7 bases removed from V and 0 bases from J, the gap between germline ends came to 10 bases. The V gene's germline CDR1 is MNHEY and CDR2 SVGAGI. This CDR3 spans 13 amino acids. Here the CDR3 DNA reads TGTGCCAGCACGGCATCGGGCTCCTACGAGCAGTACTTC. Amino acid sequence: CASTASGSYEQYF.

The chain combines TRBV7-6 with TRBJ1-2, with D possibly being TRBD1 (5 bases). V was pared by 1 base and J by 3 bases, with 12 bases between. CDR1 and CDR2 from the germline V gene are SGHVS and FNYEAQ. This CDR3 is built from 15 residues. The CDR3 loop reads CASSLGAGGDYGYTF. The DNA of the CDR3 is TGTGCCAGCAGCTTAGGGGCGGGGGGGGACTATGGCTACACCTTC.